These 9 T cell receptor beta chains came from one sample sequenced in a study of a mutant IDH1 vaccine in newly diagnosed glioma. No antigen has been assigned to these receptors. Noted time point: week 23, last vaccination. Alongside topical imiquimod, each dose of vaccine comprised 300 ug of mutant IDH1 20-mer peptide. Sequencing was performed with immunoSEQ multiplex PCR; in TCRdb, only in-frame clones are kept and a portion is missing. The sample consists of approximately 44,000 clones, approximately 84% of them appearing once. Sequencing used PBMCs, obtained from a glioma patient whose treatment included an IDH1 peptide vaccine. These receptors came from a woman between 18 and 29 years old with glioma. Some clones in this sample may be carry-over from other donors' samples.

The chain employs TRBV11-3 and TRBJ2-6, with D perhaps given as TRBD1 or TRBD2 (5 bases each). Looked up from germline, CDR1 is SGHNT and CDR2 is YENEEA. The CDR3 totals 16 residues. Trimming left V 5 bases short and J 4 bases short, with 15 bases between. The CDR3 sequence is CASSGAGVSGANVLTF. In nucleotides, the CDR3 is TGTGCCAGCAGCGGGGCCGGGGTGTCCGGGGCCAACGTCCTGACTTTC.

The rearrangement joins TRBV5-6 to TRBJ1-1; no clear D gene. This CDR3 region has 14 residues. Germline V CDR1 and CDR2: SGHDT, YYEEEE. The V and J ends lost 4 bases and 6 bases respectively, with 16 bases between them. CDR3 sequence: CASSLSGVPAEAFF. As DNA, the CDR3 is TGTGCCAGCAGCCTCAGCGGGGTGCCCGCTGAAGCTTTCTTT.

This rearrangement joins TRBV7-9 to TRBJ2-7; 10 bases match TRBD1. There are 17 residues in the CDR3. CDR1 and CDR2 from the germline V gene are SEHNR and FQNEAQ (reference sequence). V lost 0 bases to trimming and J lost 2 bases; unmatched junction nucleotides: 7. In nucleotides, the CDR3 is TGTGCCAGCAGCTTAGCGCTATCAGGGACAGGGGCCTACGAGCAGTACTTC. It specifies CASSLALSGTGAYEQYF.

The rearrangement uses TRBV12-5 and TRBJ1-3; D call uncertain. Germline loops: CDR1 LGHNT, CDR2 FRNRAP. This CDR3 is 16 amino acids long. V dropped 4 bases and J dropped 0 bases, with 13 bases sitting between them. The DNA of the CDR3 is TGTGCTAGTGGTTCCTACTGGCGGAACTCTGGAAACACCATATATTTT. It specifies CASGSYWRNSGNTIYF.

The rearrangement uses TRBV11-1 and TRBJ2-7, with a possible D match to TRBD2 (5 bases). The germline gives CDR1 SGHAT, CDR2 FQDESV (reference sequence). The length of the CDR3 is 15 residues. The ends were cut back, 6 bases at V and 5 bases at J, with 20 bases in the middle. The CDR3 spells CASRLMSGSRDEQYF. The CDR3 DNA sequence: TGTGCCAGCAGGCTTATGAGCGGATCTCGGGACGAGCAGTACTTC.

V and J are TRBV2 and TRBJ2-1; 10 positions agree with TRBD2. V shed 4 bases, J shed 4 bases, and the junction held 4 bases outside the gene matches. Per the germline V gene, CDR1 is SNHLY and CDR2 is FYNNEI. CDR3 length: 15 amino acids. The CDR3 coding sequence is TGTGCCAGCAGTGGGGGACTAGCGCCTTACAATGAGCAGTTCTTC. Protein product: CASSGGLAPYNEQFF.

The chain is built from TRBV30 and TRBJ1-3; D unclear. V was cut by 5 bases and J by 0 bases, with 2 bases left in between. The CDR3 has 11 residues. In germline, CDR1 is GTSNPN, CDR2 SVGIG (reference sequence). The CDR3, as DNA: TGTGCCTGGCTCTCTGGAAACACCATATATTTT. This sequence encodes CAWLSGNTIYF.

The chain carries TRBV9 and TRBJ2-1; no clear D gene. The germline V gene encodes CDR1 SGDLS and CDR2 YYNGEE. The CDR3 is 13 residues long. Trimming shortened V by 4 bases and J by 8 bases, and 13 bases separated the two germline ends. The CDR3 reads CASSPPTRDEQFF. CDR3 sequence (DNA): TGTGCCAGCAGCCCCCCGACCCGGGATGAGCAGTTCTTC.

CDR3 DNA sequence: TGTGCCAGCAGCGTAGGGGCTAGCGGGGGGTACAATGAGCAGTTCTTC. This encodes CASSVGASGGYNEQFF. The chain joins TRBV9 to TRBJ2-1, with 11 bases that match TRBD2. V lost 0 bases and J lost 4; bases outside the gene matches: 3. Per the germline V gene, CDR1 is SGDLS and CDR2 is YYNGEE. The CDR3 loop spans 16 amino acids.